The clone carrying this T cell receptor (beta chain) has a handful of counts. Its cognate antigen is unknown. Other DNA sequences in this specimen translate into the identical CDR3. These data come from a study of shared clonotypes between healthy human individuals. Study conclusions and caveats: Shared clonotypes: about 5% naive CD4, about 3.3% naive CD8, less than 2.5% memory CD4, around 0.4% memory CD8.

Sequencing was performed with immunoSEQ multiplex PCR; in TCRdb, only in-frame clones are kept and a portion is missing. This sample has 2 million to 3 million clones, with around 90% found just once. The CDR3 has 13 residues. CDR1 is SGHRS, CDR2 YFSETQ, per germline. Trimming cost V 0 bases and J 4 bases, with 7 bases left between them. The V gene is TRBV5-1, the J gene TRBJ1-2; D is unclear. The sequencing sample was made of naive CD4+ T cells sorted from blood. The subset denotes: CD45RA+ positively selected. The receptor was derived from a man aged 18 to 30 in good health. The CDR3 region is CASSLEQSYGYTF. CDR3 coding DNA: TGCGCCAGCAGCTTGGAACAGTCCTATGGCTACACCTTC.